This is a list of T cell receptor beta chains from one sample in a study of blood T cell repertoires in COVID-19. Here immunoSEQ multiplex PCR was the method, and the copy in TCRdb shows in-frame clones only, minus some. This repertoire shows 200,000 or so clones, roughly 84% found once; its top ten account for roughly a tenth. Sequenced: peripheral blood. The source is a woman older than 75 with COVID-19, enrolled during active disease. Each CDR3 is given with its conserved first and last residue. Each record gives: D gene, V gene, J gene, clone size, CDR3 protein, CDR3 DNA. The D gene is left open where the match is weak. For some rows the clone size is stated as once, few or many, or as a class when expanded; others skip it.

-	TRBV7-2	TRBJ2-2	-	CASSSEAGRGGGELFF	TGTGCCAGCAGCTCCGAGGCGGGGCGGGGCGGCGGGGAGCTGTTTTTT
TRBD2	TRBV7-2	TRBJ2-7	-	CASSSAGGYEQYF	TGTGCCAGCAGCTCCGCGGGGGGCTACGAGCAGTACTTC
-	TRBV2	TRBJ2-1	-	CASTAGSSWGEQFF	TGTGCCAGTACGGCGGGGAGTTCGTGGGGTGAGCAGTTCTTC
-	TRBV2	TRBJ1-5	-	CASSEAEGTNQPQHF	TGTGCCAGCAGTGAAGCGGAGGGCACCAATCAGCCCCAGCATTTT
TRBD1	TRBV3-1/TRBV3-2	TRBJ2-1	once	CASRRSGGEQFF	TGTGCCAGCAGACGATCAGGGGGTGAGCAGTTCTTC
TRBD1	TRBV11-3	TRBJ2-5	-	CASSTGTGVQETQYF	TGTGCCAGCAGTACCGGGACAGGGGTCCAAGAGACCCAGTACTTC
TRBD2	TRBV10-3	TRBJ2-1	-	CAISGGTSGEYNEQFF	TGTGCCATCAGTGGGGGGACTAGCGGGGAGTACAATGAGCAGTTCTTC
TRBD1	TRBV7-2	TRBJ1-2	-	CASSLDRAGPSGYTF	TGTGCCAGCAGCTTGGACAGGGCTGGCCCTAGTGGCTACACCTTC
TRBD1	TRBV28	TRBJ1-1	-	CASSSGTGEAFF	TGTGCCAGCAGTTCCGGGACAGGTGAAGCTTTCTTT
-	TRBV28	TRBJ2-1	-	CASSLNVGVNEQFF	TGTGCCAGCAGTTTAAATGTGGGAGTCAATGAGCAGTTCTTC
-	TRBV7-2	TRBJ1-2	once	CASSGPADNYGYTF	TGTGCCAGCAGCGGGCCTGCCGATAACTATGGCTACACCTTC
-	TRBV7-8	TRBJ1-2	-	CASSLGGGNGYTF	TGTGCCAGCAGCTTGGGCGGGGGGAATGGCTACACCTTC
-	TRBV7-2	TRBJ2-2	-	CASSLAGGTGELFF	TGTGCCAGCAGCTTAGCAGGGGGAACCGGGGAGCTGTTTTTT
-	TRBV5-6	TRBJ2-2	-	CASSSGHRTELFF	TGTGCCAGCAGCTCGGGACATAGGACGGAGCTGTTTTTT
TRBD2	TRBV5-4	TRBJ2-5	-	CASSLVSGLGETQYF	TGTGCCAGCAGCTTGGTTAGCGGGCTGGGTGAGACCCAGTACTTC
-	TRBV25-1	TRBJ1-5	-	CASSEWGGDNQPQHF	TGTGCCAGCAGTGAATGGGGGGGAGACAATCAGCCCCAGCATTTT
-	TRBV5-1	TRBJ2-2	-	CASSLDNSPGELFF	TGCGCCAGCAGCTTGGATAATAGCCCCGGGGAGCTGTTTTTT
-	TRBV5-1	TRBJ1-6	-	CASSLAGGVTNSPLHF	TGCGCCAGCAGCTTGGCCGGGGGAGTGACTAATTCACCCCTCCACTTT
-	TRBV7-9	TRBJ1-2	-	CASSLVGSSYGYTF	TGTGCCAGCAGCTTAGTTGGGAGCAGCTATGGCTACACCTTC
TRBD1	TRBV5-1	TRBJ1-6	-	CASSLGGTGTGDSPLHF	TGCGCCAGCAGCTTGGGGGGCACCGGGACAGGGGATTCACCCCTCCACTTT
TRBD1	TRBV30	TRBJ1-2	few	CAWRDRGTYYGYTF	TGTGCCTGGAGGGACAGGGGCACTTACTATGGCTACACCTTC
TRBD2	TRBV5-1	TRBJ2-5	-	CASSLGKGTSGQETQYF	TGCGCCAGCAGCTTGGGCAAGGGGACTAGCGGGCAAGAGACCCAGTACTTC
-	TRBV9	TRBJ2-7	once	CASSAASGTHKEYEQYF	TGTGCCAGCAGCGCCGCCTCCGGGACTCATAAGGAATACGAGCAGTACTTC
TRBD1	TRBV3-1/TRBV3-2	TRBJ1-2	few	CASSHHPGQGATF	TGTGCCAGCAGCCACCACCCGGGACAGGGGGCCACCTTC
TRBD1	TRBV18	TRBJ2-7	-	CASSGTGVSEQYF	TGTGCCAGCTCAGGGACAGGGGTCTCCGAGCAGTACTTC
TRBD2	TRBV5-1	TRBJ2-1	-	CASSLVSGVYNEQFF	TGCGCCAGCAGCTTGGTTAGCGGGGTATACAATGAGCAGTTCTTC
TRBD2	TRBV5-1	TRBJ2-3	-	CASSVASGGTRDTQYF	TGCGCCAGCAGCGTTGCTAGCGGGGGGACCCGGGATACGCAGTATTTT
-	TRBV7-2	TRBJ2-1	-	CASSFSRNNEQFF	TGTGCCAGCAGCTTTTCCAGGAACAATGAGCAGTTCTTC
-	TRBV19	TRBJ2-2	-	CASSEQNTGELFF	TGTGCCAGTAGTGAGCAAAACACCGGGGAGCTGTTTTTT
TRBD1	TRBV28	TRBJ1-2	-	CASSIGTDLHYGYTF	TGTGCCAGCAGTATCGGGACAGACCTACACTATGGCTACACCTTC
-	TRBV19	TRBJ1-2	-	CASSIHSPTVIKANYGYTF	TGTGCCAGTAGTATACACTCTCCTACAGTTATCAAAGCTAACTATGGCTACACCTTC
TRBD1	TRBV24-1	TRBJ1-2	few	CATSDSYRGENYGYTF	TGTGCCACCAGTGATTCCTACAGGGGGGAGAACTATGGCTACACCTTC
TRBD2	TRBV3-1/TRBV3-2	TRBJ2-1	-	CASSPRGVAWEQFF	TGTGCCAGCAGCCCGCGGGGGGTAGCATGGGAGCAGTTCTTC
-	TRBV30	TRBJ1-3	-	CAWSVARFEGSGNTIYF	TGTGCCTGGAGTGTAGCCCGATTCGAGGGCTCTGGAAACACCATATATTTT
-	TRBV3-1/TRBV3-2	TRBJ2-1	-	CASGLEGSGNEQFF	TGTGCCAGCGGGTTAGAAGGTAGCGGAAATGAGCAGTTCTTC
-	TRBV19	TRBJ1-1	few	CASRWGQGFTEAFF	TGTGCCAGTAGGTGGGGGCAGGGATTCACTGAAGCTTTCTTT
TRBD2	TRBV2	TRBJ2-7	few	CASSEFASGGAYEQYF	TGTGCCAGCAGTGAATTTGCTAGCGGGGGGGCCTACGAGCAGTACTTC
-	TRBV4-2	TRBJ2-2	-	CASSQDLDGELFF	TGTGCCAGCAGCCAAGATTTAGACGGGGAGCTGTTTTTT
-	TRBV28	TRBJ1-2	-	CASSLASRGRNYGYTF	TGTGCCAGCAGCTTGGCCAGCAGGGGTCGAAACTATGGCTACACCTTC
-	TRBV4-2	TRBJ2-7	few	CASSQLLDNSYEQYF	TGTGCCAGCAGCCAACTTCTTGACAATTCCTACGAGCAGTACTTC
TRBD2	TRBV19	TRBJ2-3	-	CASTSGTSGITDTQYF	TGTGCCAGTACATCCGGGACTAGCGGAATTACCGATACGCAGTATTTT
-	TRBV19	TRBJ1-1	-	CASVREEAFF	TGTGCCAGTGTACGCGAAGAAGCTTTCTTT
-	TRBV28	TRBJ1-2	-	CASSLFQGLDGYTF	TGTGCCAGCAGTTTATTCCAGGGATTAGATGGCTACACCTTC